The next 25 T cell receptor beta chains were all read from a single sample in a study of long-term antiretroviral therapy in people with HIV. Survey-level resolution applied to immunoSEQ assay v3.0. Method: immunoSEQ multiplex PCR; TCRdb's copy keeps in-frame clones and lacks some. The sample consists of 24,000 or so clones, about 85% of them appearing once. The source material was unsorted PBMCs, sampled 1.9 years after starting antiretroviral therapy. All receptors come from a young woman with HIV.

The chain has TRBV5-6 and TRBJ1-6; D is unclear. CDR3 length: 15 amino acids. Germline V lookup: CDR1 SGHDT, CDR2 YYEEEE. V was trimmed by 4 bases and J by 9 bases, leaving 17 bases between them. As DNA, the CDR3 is TGTGCCAGCAGCCCGAGGGATCAAGAGGTTTCACCCCTCCACTTT. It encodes CASSPRDQEVSPLHF.

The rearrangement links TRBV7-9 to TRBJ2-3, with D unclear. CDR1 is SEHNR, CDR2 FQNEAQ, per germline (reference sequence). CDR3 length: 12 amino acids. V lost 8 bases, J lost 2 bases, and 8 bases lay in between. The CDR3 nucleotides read TGTGCCAGCGCATCGGCCACAGATACGCAGTATTTT. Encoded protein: CASASATDTQYF. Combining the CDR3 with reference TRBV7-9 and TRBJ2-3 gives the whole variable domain DTGVSQNPRHKITKRGQNVTFRCDPISEHNRLYWYRQTLGQGPEFLTYFQNEAQLEKSRLLSDRFSAERPKGSFSTLEIQRTEQGDSAMYLCASASATDTQYFGPGTRLTVL.

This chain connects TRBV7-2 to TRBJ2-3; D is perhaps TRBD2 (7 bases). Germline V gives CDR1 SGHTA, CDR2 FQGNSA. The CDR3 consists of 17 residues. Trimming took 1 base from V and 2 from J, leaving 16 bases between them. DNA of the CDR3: TGTGCCAGCAGCTTAGGGTTAGGGGGGGCCCTCACAGATACGCAGTATTTT. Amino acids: CASSLGLGGALTDTQYF.

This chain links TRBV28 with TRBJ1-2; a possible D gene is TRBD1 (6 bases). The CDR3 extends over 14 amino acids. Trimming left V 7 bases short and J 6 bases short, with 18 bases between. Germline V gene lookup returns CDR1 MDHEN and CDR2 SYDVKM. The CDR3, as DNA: TGTGCCAGCATTCACCTAGGGGGGGGGAATGGCTACACCTTC. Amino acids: CASIHLGGGNGYTF.

CDR3 sequence: CASSQEYTMNTEAFF. DNA for the CDR3: TGCGCCAGCAGCCAAGAGTACACCATGAACACTGAAGCTTTCTTT. The chain combines TRBV4-1 with TRBJ1-1; D gene ambiguous. The length of the CDR3 is 15 residues. Looked up from germline, CDR1 is MGHRA and CDR2 is YSYEKL. Trimming pared 0 bases from V and 0 bases from J, leaving 8 bases between.

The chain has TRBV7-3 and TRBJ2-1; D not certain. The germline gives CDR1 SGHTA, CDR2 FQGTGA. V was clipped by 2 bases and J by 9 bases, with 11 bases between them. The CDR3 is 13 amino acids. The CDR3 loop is CASSLAKLSEQFF. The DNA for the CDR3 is TGTGCCAGCAGCTTAGCGAAACTCAGTGAGCAGTTCTTC.

In DNA form, the CDR3 reads TGTGCCAGCAGTGAAAGGACCGGGGAGCTGTTTTTT. Encoded protein: CASSERTGELFF. V usage is TRBV2 and J usage is TRBJ2-2; no definite D call. From germline, CDR1 is SNHLY and CDR2 FYNNEI. Trimming shortened V by 2 bases and J by 5 bases, and 3 bases separated the two germline ends. This CDR3 has 12 residues.

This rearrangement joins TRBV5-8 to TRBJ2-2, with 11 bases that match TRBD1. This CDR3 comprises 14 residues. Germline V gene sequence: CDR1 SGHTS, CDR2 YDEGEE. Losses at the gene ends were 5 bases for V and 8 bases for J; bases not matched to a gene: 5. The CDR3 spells CASRSDRGRGELFF. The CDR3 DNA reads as TGTGCCAGCAGATCGGACAGGGGGCGAGGGGAGCTGTTTTTT.

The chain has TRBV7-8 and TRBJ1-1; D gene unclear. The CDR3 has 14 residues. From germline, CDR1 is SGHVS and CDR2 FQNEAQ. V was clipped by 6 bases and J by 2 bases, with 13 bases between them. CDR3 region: CASRVTPLNTEAFF. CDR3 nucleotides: TGTGCCAGCAGGGTGACTCCCCTCAACACTGAAGCTTTCTTT.

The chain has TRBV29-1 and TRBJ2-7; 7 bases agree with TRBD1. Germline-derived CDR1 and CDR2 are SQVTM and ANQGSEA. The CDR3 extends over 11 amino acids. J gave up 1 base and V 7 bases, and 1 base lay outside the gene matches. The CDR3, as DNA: TGCAGCGCGGGACAGTCCTACGAGCAGTACTTC. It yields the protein CSAGQSYEQYF.

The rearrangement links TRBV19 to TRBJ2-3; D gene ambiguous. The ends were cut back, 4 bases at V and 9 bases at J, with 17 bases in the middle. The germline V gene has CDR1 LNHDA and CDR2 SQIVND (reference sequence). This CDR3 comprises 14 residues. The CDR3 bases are TGTGCCAGTAGTACGCCGGGTACCTCACTAACGCAGTATTTT. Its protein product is CASSTPGTSLTQYF.

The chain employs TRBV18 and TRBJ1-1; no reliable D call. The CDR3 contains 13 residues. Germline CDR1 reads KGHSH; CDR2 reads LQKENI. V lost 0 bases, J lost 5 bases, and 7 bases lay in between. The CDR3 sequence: CASSPPGGTEAFF. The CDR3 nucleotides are TGTGCCAGCTCACCACCGGGAGGGACTGAAGCTTTCTTT. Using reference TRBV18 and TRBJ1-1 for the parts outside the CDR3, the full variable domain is NAGVMQNPRHLVRRRGQEARLRCSPMKGHSHVYWYRQLPEEGLKFMVYLQKENIIDESGMPKERFSAEFPKEGPSILRIQQVVRGDSAAYFCASSPPGGTEAFFGQGTRLTVV.

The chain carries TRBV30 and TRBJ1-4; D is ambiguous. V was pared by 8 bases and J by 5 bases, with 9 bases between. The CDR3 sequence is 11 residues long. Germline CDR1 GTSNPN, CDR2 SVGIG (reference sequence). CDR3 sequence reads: CASQENEKLFF. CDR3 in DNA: TGTGCCAGCCAGGAGAATGAAAAACTGTTTTTT.

In DNA form, the CDR3 reads TGTGCCAGCAGCCCACAGGGGTTTGGGGAAGCTTTCTTT. This gives the protein CASSPQGFGEAFF. The chain couples TRBV14 to TRBJ1-1; 7 nucleotides agree with TRBD1. This CDR3 comprises 13 residues. CDR1 and CDR2 from the germline V gene are SGHDN and FVKESK. V lost 4 bases, J lost 8 bases, and 7 bases stayed unmatched.

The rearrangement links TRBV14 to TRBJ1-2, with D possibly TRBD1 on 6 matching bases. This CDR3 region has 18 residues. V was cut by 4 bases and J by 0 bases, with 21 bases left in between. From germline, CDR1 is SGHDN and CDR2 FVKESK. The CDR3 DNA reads TGTGCCAGCAGCCCATTCAGGGGTGACGTCGTGTCTAACTATGGCTACACCTTC. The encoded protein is CASSPFRGDVVSNYGYTF.

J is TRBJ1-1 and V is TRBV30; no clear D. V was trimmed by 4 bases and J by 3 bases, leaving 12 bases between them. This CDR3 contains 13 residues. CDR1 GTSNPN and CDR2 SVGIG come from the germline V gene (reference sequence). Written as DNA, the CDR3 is TGTGCCTGGACGAGGGAATCGGACACTGAAGCTTTCTTT. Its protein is CAWTRESDTEAFF.

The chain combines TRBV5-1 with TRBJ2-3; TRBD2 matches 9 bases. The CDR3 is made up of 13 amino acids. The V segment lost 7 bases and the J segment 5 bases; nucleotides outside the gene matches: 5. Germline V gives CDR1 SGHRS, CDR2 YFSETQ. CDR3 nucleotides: TGCGCCAGCGGGCGGGGGGGCGAAGATACGCAGTATTTT. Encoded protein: CASGRGGEDTQYF.

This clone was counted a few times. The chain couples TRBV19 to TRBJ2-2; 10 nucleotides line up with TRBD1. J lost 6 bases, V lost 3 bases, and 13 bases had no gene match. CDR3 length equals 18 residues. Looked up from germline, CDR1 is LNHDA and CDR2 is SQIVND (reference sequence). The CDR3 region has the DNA TGTGCCAGTAGTATGTCGGTTCGGGGACAGGGGACCCCCGGGGAGCTGTTTTTT. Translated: CASSMSVRGQGTPGELFF.

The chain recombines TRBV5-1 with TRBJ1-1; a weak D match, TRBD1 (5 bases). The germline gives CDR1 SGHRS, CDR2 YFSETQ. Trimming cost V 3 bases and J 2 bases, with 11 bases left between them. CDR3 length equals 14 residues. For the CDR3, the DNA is TGCGCCAGCAGCTCGCAGGGAGGTAACACTGAAGCTTTCTTT. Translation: CASSSQGGNTEAFF.

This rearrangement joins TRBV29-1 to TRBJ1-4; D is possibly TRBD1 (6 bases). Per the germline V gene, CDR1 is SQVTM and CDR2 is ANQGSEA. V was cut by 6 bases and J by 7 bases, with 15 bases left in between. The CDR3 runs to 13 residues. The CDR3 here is CSVPGAGREKLFF. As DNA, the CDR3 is TGCAGCGTCCCAGGGGCAGGGCGTGAAAAACTGTTTTTT.

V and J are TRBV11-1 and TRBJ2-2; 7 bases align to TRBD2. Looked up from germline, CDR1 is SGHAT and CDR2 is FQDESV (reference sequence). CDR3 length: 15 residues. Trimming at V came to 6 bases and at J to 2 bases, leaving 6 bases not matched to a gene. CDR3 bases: TGTGCCAGCAGAACCGGGACTACAAACACCGGGGAGCTGTTTTTT. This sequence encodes CASRTGTTNTGELFF.

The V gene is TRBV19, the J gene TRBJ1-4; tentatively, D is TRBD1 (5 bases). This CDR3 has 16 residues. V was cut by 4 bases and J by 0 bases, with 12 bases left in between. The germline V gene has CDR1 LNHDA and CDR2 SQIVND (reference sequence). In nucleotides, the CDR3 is TGTGCCAGTAGTAAGCGCGGGGGAGCAACTAATGAAAAACTGTTTTTT. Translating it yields CASSKRGGATNEKLFF.

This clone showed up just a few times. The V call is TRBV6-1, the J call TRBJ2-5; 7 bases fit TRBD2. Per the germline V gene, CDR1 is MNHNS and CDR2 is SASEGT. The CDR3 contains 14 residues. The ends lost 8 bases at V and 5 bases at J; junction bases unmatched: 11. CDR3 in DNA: TGTGCCAGCGATCCGAGCGGGGCTGTGGAGACCCAGTACTTC. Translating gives CASDPSGAVETQYF.

CDR3 loop: CAINQGLQTDTQYF. The CDR3 region has the DNA TGTGCCATCAATCAGGGGCTACAAACAGATACGCAGTATTTT. The genes are TRBV10-3 and TRBJ2-3; a possible D gene is TRBD1 (6 bases). V was trimmed by 7 bases and J by 3 bases, leaving 14 bases between them. Germline lookup yields CDR1 ENHRY and CDR2 SYGVKD. The CDR3 runs 14 residues.

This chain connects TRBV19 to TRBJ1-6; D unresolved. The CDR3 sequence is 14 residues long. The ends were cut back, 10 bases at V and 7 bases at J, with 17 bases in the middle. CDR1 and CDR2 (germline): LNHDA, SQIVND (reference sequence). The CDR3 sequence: CATQLSKTNSPLHF. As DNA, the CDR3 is TGTGCCACCCAGCTCTCGAAAACGAATTCACCCCTCCACTTT.